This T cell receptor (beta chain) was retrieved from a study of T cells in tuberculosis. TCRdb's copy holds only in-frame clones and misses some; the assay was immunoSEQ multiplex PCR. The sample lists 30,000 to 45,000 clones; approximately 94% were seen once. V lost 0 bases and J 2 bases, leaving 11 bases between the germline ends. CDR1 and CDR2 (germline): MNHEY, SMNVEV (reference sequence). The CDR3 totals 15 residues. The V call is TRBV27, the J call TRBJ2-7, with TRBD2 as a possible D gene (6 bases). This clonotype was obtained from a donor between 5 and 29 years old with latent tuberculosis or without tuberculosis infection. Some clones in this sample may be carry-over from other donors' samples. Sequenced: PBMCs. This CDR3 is CASSLSRGSPYEQYF. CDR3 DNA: TGTGCCAGCAGTTTATCGCGGGGATCCCCCTACGAGCAGTACTTC.